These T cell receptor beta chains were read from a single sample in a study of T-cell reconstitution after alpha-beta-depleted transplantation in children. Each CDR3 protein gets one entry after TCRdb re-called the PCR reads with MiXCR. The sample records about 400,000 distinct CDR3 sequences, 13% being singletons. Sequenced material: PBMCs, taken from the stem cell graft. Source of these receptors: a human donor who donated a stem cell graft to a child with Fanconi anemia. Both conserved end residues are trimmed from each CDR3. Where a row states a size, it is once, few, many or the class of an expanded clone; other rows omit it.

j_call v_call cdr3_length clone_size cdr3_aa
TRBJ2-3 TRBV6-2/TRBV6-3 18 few ASSYPRGSGGAPSTDTQY
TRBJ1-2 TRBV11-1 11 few ASRPGTDYGYT
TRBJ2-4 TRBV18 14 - ASSPGSVLRANIQY
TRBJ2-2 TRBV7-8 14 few ASSIVGGLSTGELF
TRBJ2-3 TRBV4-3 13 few ASSQEAGEADTQY
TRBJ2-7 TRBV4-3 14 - ASSQEPPGESYEQY
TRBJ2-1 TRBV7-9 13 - ASSPLAGGPYEQF
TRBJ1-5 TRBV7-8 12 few ASSLAVSNQPQH
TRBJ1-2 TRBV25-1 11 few ASSEYGGYGYT
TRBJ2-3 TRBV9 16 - ASSASVAGGLGTDTQY
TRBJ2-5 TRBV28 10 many ASSLRGETQY
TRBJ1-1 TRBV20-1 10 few SANRENTEAF
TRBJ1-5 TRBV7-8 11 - ASSAGPREPQH
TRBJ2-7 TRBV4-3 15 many ASSRRLTSGVDNEQY
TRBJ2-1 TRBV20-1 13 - SAPMGAGSFYEQF
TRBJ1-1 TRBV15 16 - ATIRDRVSGRPNTEAF
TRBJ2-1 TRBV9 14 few ASSVDQRGGWNEQF
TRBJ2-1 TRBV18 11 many ASSPPSYNEQF
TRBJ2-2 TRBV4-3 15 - ASSQALAGDETGELF
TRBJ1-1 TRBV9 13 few ASSATGTGNTEAF
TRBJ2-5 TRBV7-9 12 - ASSWTSGAETQY
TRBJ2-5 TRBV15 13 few ATSRRDRGSETQY
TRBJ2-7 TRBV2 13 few ASSFMTGVGYEQY
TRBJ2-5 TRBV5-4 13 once ASSLASADQETQY
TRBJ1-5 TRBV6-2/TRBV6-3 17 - ASSYTLVRSGAGNQPQH
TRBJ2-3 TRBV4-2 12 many ASSQSTQGDTQY
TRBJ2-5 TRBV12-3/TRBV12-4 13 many ASSFNSYGEETQY
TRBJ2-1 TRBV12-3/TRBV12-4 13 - ASSFEASLYNEQF
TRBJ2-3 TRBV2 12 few ASSGSGFTDTQY
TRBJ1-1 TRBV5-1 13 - ASSFSAQLNTEAF
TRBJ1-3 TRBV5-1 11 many ASSGIAGNTIY
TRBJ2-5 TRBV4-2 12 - ASSQVSRRETQY
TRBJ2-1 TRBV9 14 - ASSVAGGRVYNEQF
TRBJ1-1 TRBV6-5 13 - ASSSRGVGQEKAF
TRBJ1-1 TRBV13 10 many ASSSERTEAF
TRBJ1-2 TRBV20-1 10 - SASGTGYGYT
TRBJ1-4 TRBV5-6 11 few ASSRSDREKLF
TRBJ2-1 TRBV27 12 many ASRERGTYNEQF
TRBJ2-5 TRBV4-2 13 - ASSQPTSGKETQY
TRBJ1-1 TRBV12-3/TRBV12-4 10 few ASSLGVFEAF
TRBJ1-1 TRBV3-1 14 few ASSQDAEGVNTEAF
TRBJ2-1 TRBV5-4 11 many ASRGTSTAEQF
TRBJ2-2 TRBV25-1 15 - ASSEGGRGSFAGELF
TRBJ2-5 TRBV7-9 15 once ASSFRLAGDIIETQY
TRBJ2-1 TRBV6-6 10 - ASRGAENEQF
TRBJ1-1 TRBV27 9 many ASSYRSEVF
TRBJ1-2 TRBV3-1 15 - ASSQGPSGQGIYGYT
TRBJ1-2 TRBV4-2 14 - ASSQDFGTLNYGYT
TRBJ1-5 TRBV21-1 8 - ASSGQPQH
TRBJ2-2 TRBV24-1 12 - ATSDGRNTGELF
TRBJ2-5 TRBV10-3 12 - AISETGAGETQY
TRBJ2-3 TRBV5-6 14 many ASSLELAGDTDTQY
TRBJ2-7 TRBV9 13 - ASSVDWTASYEQY
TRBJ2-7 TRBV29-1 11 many SVGGTGTYEQY
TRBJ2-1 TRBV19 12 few ASSKLAADNEQF
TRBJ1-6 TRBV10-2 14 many ASSEPPGGAFRPLH
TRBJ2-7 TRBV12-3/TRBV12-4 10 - ASSFLPYEQY